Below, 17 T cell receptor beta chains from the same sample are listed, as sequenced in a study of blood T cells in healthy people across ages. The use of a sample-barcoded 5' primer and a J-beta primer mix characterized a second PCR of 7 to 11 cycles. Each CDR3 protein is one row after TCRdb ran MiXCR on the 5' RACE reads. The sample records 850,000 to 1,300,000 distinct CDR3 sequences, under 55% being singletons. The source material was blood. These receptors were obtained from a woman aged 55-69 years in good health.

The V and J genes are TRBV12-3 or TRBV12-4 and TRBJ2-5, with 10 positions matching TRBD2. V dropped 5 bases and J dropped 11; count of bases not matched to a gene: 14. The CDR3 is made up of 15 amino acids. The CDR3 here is CASSRAGGPANEQYF. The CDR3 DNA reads TGTGCCAGCAGTCGAGCGGGAGGGCCGGCCAATGAGCAGTACTTC.

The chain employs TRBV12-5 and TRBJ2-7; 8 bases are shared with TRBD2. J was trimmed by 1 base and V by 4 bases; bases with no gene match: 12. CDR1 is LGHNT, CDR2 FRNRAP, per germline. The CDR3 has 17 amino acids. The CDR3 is CASGSSITGGGSYEQYF. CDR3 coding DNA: TGTGCTAGTGGTTCCTCCATTACGGGCGGGGGGTCCTACGAGCAGTACTTC. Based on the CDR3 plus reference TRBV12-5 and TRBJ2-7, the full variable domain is DARVTQTPRHKVTEMGQEVTMRCQPILGHNTVFWYRQTMMQGLELLAYFRNRAPLDDSGMPKDRFSAEMPDATLATLKIQPSEPRDSAVYFCASGSSITGGGSYEQYFGPGTRLTVT.

CDR3 in amino acids: CASSIAGTEKETQYF. The CDR3, as DNA: TGCGCCAGCAGCATAGCCGGGACTGAGAAAGAGACCCAGTACTTC. The chain couples TRBV5-1 to TRBJ2-7; D is possibly TRBD2 (6 bases). Gene TRBJ2-5 matches the end of the DNA better, so the J call may be wrong. The CDR3 contains 15 residues. Per the germline V gene, CDR1 is SGHRS and CDR2 is YFSETQ.

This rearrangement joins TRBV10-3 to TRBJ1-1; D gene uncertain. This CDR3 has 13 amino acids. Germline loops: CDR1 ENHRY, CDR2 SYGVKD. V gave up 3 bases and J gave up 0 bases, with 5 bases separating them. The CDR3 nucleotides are TGTGCCATCAGTGACATGGTGAACACTGAAGCTTTCTTT. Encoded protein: CAISDMVNTEAFF.

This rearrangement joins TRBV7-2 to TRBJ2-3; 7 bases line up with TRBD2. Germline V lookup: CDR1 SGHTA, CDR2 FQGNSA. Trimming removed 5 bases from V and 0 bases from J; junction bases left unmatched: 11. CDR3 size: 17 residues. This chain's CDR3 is CASSLIPGLTSTDTQYF. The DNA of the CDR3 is TGTGCCAGCAGCCTTATTCCGGGACTAACGAGCACAGATACGCAGTATTTT.

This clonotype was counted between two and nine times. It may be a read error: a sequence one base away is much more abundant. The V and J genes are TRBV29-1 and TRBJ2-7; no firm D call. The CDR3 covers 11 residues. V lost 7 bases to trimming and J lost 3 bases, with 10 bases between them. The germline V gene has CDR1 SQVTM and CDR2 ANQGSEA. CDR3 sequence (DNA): TGCAGCGGTTCGAAAGACTACGAGCAGTACTTC. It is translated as CSGSKDYEQYF.

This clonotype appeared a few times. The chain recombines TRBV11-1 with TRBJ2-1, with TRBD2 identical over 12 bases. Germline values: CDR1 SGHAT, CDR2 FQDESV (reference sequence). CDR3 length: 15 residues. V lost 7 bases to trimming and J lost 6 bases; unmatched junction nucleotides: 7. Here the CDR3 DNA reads TGTGCCAGCAACGCCGGACTAGCGGGATTCAATGAGCAGTTCTTC. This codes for CASNAGLAGFNEQFF.

The CDR3 bases are TGTGCCAGCAGCACCGACAGGGGCGGAGAGACCCAGTACTTC. Its translation: CASSTDRGGETQYF. The chain has TRBV7-7 and TRBJ2-5, with 8 bases identical to TRBD1. Unmatched junction bases numbered 6, after V lost 5 bases and J lost 4 bases. The CDR3 loop spans 14 amino acids. Germline V CDR1 and CDR2: SSHAT, FNYEAQ (reference sequence).

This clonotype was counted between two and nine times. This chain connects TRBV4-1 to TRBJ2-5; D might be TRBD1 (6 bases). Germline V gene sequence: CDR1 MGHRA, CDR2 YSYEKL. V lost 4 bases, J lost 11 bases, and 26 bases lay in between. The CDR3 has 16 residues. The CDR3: CASSRGGSGFNNEQYF. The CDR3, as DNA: TGCGCCAGCAGCCGAGGGGGTTCAGGTTTCAACAATGAGCAGTACTTC.

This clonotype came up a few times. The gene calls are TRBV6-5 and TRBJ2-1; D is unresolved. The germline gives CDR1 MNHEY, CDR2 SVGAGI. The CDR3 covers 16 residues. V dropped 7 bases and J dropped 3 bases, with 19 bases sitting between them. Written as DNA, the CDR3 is TGTGCCAGCAAGATTAAGTGGGCGGAAGACTACAATGAGCAGTTCTTC. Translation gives CASKIKWAEDYNEQFF.

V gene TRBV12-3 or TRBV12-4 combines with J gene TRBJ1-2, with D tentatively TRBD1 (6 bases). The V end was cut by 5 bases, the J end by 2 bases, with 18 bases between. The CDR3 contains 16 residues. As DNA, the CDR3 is TGTGCCAGCAGTCCAAACCCACAGGGAATAAACTATGGCTACACCTTC. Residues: CASSPNPQGINYGYTF.

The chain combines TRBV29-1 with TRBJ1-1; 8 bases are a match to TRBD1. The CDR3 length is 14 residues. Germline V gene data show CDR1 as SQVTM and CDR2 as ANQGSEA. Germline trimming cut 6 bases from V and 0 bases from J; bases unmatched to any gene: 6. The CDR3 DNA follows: TGCAGCGTGGAGACAGGGGAGGTGAACACTGAAGCTTTCTTT. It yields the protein CSVETGEVNTEAFF. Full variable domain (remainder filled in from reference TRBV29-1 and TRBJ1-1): SAVISQKPSRDICQRGTSLTIQCQVDSQVTMMFWYRQQPGQSLTLIATANQGSEATYESGFVIDKFPISRPNLTFSTLTVSNMSPEDSSIYLCSVETGEVNTEAFFGQGTRLTVV.

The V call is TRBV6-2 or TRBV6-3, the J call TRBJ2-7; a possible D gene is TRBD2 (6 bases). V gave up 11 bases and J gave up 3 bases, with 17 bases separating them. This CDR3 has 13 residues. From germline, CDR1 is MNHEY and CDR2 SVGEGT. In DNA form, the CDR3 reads TGTGCCGGCGGCGGGGCCAGCAACTACGAGCAGTACTTC. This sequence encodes CAGGGASNYEQYF.

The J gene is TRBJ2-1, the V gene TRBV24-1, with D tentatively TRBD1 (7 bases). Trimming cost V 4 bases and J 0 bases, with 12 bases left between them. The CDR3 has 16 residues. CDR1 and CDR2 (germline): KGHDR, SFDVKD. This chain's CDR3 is CATSDRGTVSYNEQFF. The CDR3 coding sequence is TGTGCCACCAGTGACCGCGGGACAGTCTCCTACAATGAGCAGTTCTTC.

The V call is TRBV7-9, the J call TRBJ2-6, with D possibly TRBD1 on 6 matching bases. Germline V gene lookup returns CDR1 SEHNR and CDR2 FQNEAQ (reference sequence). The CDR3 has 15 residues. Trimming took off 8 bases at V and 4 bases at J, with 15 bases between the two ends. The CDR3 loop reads CASLGTGKGANVLTF. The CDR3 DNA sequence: TGTGCCAGCCTGGGTACAGGGAAAGGGGCCAACGTCCTGACTTTC.

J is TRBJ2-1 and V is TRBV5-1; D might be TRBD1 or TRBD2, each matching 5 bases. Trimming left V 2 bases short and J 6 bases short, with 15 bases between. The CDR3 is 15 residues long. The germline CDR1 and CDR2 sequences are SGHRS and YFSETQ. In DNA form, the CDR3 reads TGCGCCAGCAGCTTTTGGGACGGGGATAGCAATGAGCAGTTCTTC. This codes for CASSFWDGDSNEQFF.

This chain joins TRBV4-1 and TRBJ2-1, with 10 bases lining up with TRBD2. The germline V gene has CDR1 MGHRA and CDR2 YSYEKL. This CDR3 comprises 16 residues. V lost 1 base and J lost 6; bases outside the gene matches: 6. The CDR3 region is CASSQGTSGNFNEQFF. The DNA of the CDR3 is TGCGCCAGCAGCCAAGGAACTAGCGGGAATTTCAATGAGCAGTTCTTC.